Below, one T cell receptor beta chain is given with its context. Its target is unknown. The sample holds other DNA sequences that translate to the same CDR3. This CDR3 spans 14 amino acids. In germline, CDR1 is MNHEY, CDR2 SVGAGI. V was trimmed by 5 bases and J by 1 base, leaving 11 bases between them. Sequencing was performed with immunoSEQ multiplex PCR; in TCRdb, only in-frame clones are kept and a portion is missing. The sample carries 2 million to 2.5 million clones, more than 90% recorded once. The source of the sample is a study of shared clonotypes between healthy human individuals. Whole-study results and caveats: Sequencing depth was a factor that was expected to affect clonotype sharing among donors.

The receptor's source is a man between 18 and 29 years old in good health. The sample taken for sequencing was naive CD4+ T cells sorted from blood. Subset in this sample: CD45RA+ positively selected. The V and J genes are TRBV6-5 and TRBJ1-1; D is possibly TRBD1 (6 bases). The CDR3 DNA reads as TGTGCCAGCAGTCGGGGGACACCGAACACTGAAGCTTTCTTT. Its protein is CASSRGTPNTEAFF.